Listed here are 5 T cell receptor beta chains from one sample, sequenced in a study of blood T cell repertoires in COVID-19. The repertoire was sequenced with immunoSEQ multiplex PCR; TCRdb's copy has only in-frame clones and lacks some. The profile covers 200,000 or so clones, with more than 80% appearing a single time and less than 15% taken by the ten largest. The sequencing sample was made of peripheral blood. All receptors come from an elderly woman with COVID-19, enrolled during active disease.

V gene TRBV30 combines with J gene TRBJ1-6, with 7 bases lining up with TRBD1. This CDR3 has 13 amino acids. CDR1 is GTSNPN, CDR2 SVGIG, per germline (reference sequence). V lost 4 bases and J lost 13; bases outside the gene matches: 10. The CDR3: CAWTRDSPSPLHF. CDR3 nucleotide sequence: TGTGCCTGGACTAGGGACAGCCCGTCGCCCCTCCACTTT.

The DNA for the CDR3 is TGTGCCAGCAGTTTTAAGGGGACAGGGCCTTGGAAGAATCAGCCCCAGCATTTT. Protein sequence: CASSFKGTGPWKNQPQHF. This chain uses TRBV28 with TRBJ1-5; 9 bases are shared with TRBD1. Per the germline V gene, CDR1 is MDHEN and CDR2 is SYDVKM. Germline trimming cut 3 bases from V and 4 bases from J; bases unmatched to any gene: 13. The CDR3 loop spans 18 amino acids. Variable domain in full (rest from reference TRBV28 and TRBJ1-5): DVKVTQSSRYLVKRTGEKVFLECVQDMDHENMFWYRQDPGLGLRLIYFSYDVKMKEKGDIPEGYSVSREKKERFSLILESASTNQTSMYLCASSFKGTGPWKNQPQHFGDGTRLSIL.

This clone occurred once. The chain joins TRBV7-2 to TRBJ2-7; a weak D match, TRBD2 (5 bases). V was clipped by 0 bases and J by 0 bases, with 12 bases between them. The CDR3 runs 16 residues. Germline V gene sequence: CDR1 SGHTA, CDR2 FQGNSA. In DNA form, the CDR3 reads TGTGCCAGCAGCTTAGCAGGTCGGGGAAACTCCTACGAGCAGTACTTC. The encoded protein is CASSLAGRGNSYEQYF. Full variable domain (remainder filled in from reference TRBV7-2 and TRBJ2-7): GAGVSQSPSNKVTEKGKDVELRCDPISGHTALYWYRQSLGQGLEFLIYFQGNSAPDKSGLPSDRFSAERTGGSVSTLTIQRTQQEDSAVYLCASSLAGRGNSYEQYFGPGTRLTVT.

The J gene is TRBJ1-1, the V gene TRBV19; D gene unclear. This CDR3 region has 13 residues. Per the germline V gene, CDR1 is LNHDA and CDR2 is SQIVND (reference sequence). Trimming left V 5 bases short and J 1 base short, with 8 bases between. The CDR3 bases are TGTGCCAGTAGTGGCCCGGGGAACACTGAAGCTTTCTTT. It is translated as CASSGPGNTEAFF.

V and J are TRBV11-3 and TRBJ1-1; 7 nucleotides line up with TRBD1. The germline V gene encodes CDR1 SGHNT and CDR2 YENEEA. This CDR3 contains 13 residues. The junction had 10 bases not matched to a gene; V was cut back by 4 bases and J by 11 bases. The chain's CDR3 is CASSSDRSPRAFF. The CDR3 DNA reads TGTGCCAGCAGCTCGGACAGGTCTCCGAGGGCTTTCTTT. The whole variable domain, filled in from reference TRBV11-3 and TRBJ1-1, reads EAGVVQSPRYKIIEKKQPVAFWCNPISGHNTLYWYLQNLGQGPELLIRYENEEAVDDSQLPKDRFSAERLKGVDSTLKIQPAELGDSAVYLCASSSDRSPRAFFGQGTRLTVV.